Presented here are 16 T cell receptor beta chains from one specimen sequenced in a study of Ad26.COV2.S vaccination and SARS-CoV-2 variants. Treatment defined: some 19 received Ad26.COV2.S at low or high dose, single or two shots; roughly 5 received placebo; per-sample allocation not given. The samples date from day 63 after the first vaccine or placebo injection. Libraries were prepared by immunoSEQ multiplex PCR; TCRdb keeps only in-frame clonotypes and omits some of them. The sample records 300,000 to 350,000 clones, approximately 86% being singletons. The source material was peripheral blood, sampled in a trial of Ad26.COV2.S vaccine versus placebo. Every receptor here comes from a person aged 18-60 years who received the Ad26.COV2.S COVID-19 vaccine or a placebo.

The genes are TRBV9 and TRBJ2-7; D might be TRBD1 or TRBD2, each matching 5 bases. This CDR3 region has 15 residues. Germline V gives CDR1 SGDLS, CDR2 YYNGEE. V shed 3 bases and J shed 2 bases, with 15 bases lying between them. CDR3 amino acids: CASSEGLALTYEQYF. As DNA, the CDR3 is TGTGCCAGCAGCGAGGGGCTAGCACTGACCTACGAGCAGTACTTC.

This chain's CDR3 is CASSAQVEGNIQYF. As DNA, the CDR3 is TGCGCCAGCAGCGCACAGGTCGAGGGAAACATTCAGTACTTC. The J gene is TRBJ2-4, the V gene TRBV5-1; D is tentatively TRBD1 or TRBD2 (5 bases each). V was clipped by 4 bases and J by 6 bases, with 14 bases between them. The germline gives CDR1 SGHRS, CDR2 YFSETQ. The CDR3 spans 14 residues.

CDR3 in DNA: TGCGCCAGCAGCTTGGAACCGACAGGGAATTATTCACCCCTCCACTTT. Amino acids: CASSLEPTGNYSPLHF. The chain recombines TRBV5-1 with TRBJ1-6; 7 bases are shared with TRBD1. J was trimmed by 8 bases and V by 0 bases; bases with no gene match: 8. This CDR3 region has 16 residues. Germline V lookup: CDR1 SGHRS, CDR2 YFSETQ.

The chain links TRBV11-2 to TRBJ1-1; D remains unclear. The CDR3 is 15 amino acids. Trimming took 4 bases from V and 3 from J, leaving 15 bases between them. Per the germline V gene, CDR1 is SGHAT and CDR2 is FQNNGV. CDR3 amino acids: CASSSHRGMDTEAFF. The CDR3 region has the DNA TGTGCCAGCAGCTCCCACCGGGGAATGGACACTGAAGCTTTCTTT.

The rearrangement links TRBV28 to TRBJ1-2; D is unclear. CDR1 and CDR2 from the germline V gene are MDHEN and SYDVKM. Trimming pared 7 bases from V and 4 bases from J, leaving 37 bases between. The CDR3 loop spans 21 amino acids. The chain's CDR3 is CASTPITLPSSPGPEGYGYTF. The CDR3 region has the DNA TGTGCCAGCACCCCCATTACCCTCCCTTCCTCACCCGGGCCAGAGGGCTATGGCTACACCTTC.

The count of this clone is one. The chain links TRBV30 to TRBJ2-7; D remains unclear. The V gene lost 1 base and the J gene lost 2 bases, with 12 bases spanning the gap. Germline V CDR1 and CDR2: GTSNPN, SVGIG (reference sequence). This CDR3 has 14 amino acids. The CDR3 DNA is TGTGCCTGGAGTGCGAGACGTCGACCCTACGAGCAGTACTTC. This gives the protein CAWSARRRPYEQYF.

CDR3 residues: CAWKVGYTF. The CDR3, as DNA: TGTGCCTGGAAGGTCGGCTACACCTTC. The rearrangement joins TRBV30 to TRBJ1-2; D remains unclear. V was pared by 4 bases and J by 8 bases, with 5 bases between. The CDR3 runs to 9 residues. Per the germline V gene, CDR1 is GTSNPN and CDR2 is SVGIG (reference sequence).

V is TRBV7-2 and J is TRBJ2-7; D gene ambiguous. Germline CDR1 SGHTA, CDR2 FQGNSA. V was shortened by 3 bases and J by 1 base, with 7 bases between the two germline ends. CDR3 length: 13 amino acids. CDR3 nucleotide sequence: TGTGCCAGCAGCTTCAAACAATCCTACGAGCAGTACTTC. Protein: CASSFKQSYEQYF.

This chain links TRBV5-4 with TRBJ2-1; 11 bases fit TRBD1. CDR1 and CDR2 from the germline V gene are SGHNT and YYREEE (reference sequence). The V gene end was trimmed by 4 bases and the J gene end by 9 bases; junction bases not matched to a gene: 15. This CDR3 has 17 residues. CDR3 in DNA: TGTGCCAGCAGCGGATACCGGGACAGGGGGAGTTCTGGTGAGCAGTTCTTC. This gives the protein CASSGYRDRGSSGEQFF.

The V gene is TRBV6-1, the J gene TRBJ2-3; D unresolved. The CDR3 consists of 12 residues. In germline, CDR1 is MNHNS, CDR2 SASEGT. V lost 1 base and J 4 bases, leaving 3 bases between the germline ends. The CDR3 nucleotides read TGTGCCAGCAGTGAAGGCCCAGATACGCAGTATTTT. This gives the protein CASSEGPDTQYF.

This chain links TRBV18 with TRBJ2-5; 7 bases match TRBD2. The CDR3 is 13 amino acids. V shed 2 bases, J shed 5 bases, and the junction held 2 bases outside the gene matches. CDR1 and CDR2 (germline): KGHSH, LQKENI. The CDR3 region is CASSPTSVETQYF. The CDR3 coding sequence is TGTGCCAGCTCACCAACTAGCGTCGAGACCCAGTACTTC.

This chain connects TRBV4-1 to TRBJ2-7; D ambiguous. Trimming stripped 1 base from V and 0 bases from J, with 10 bases between. This CDR3 is built from 15 residues. Germline V gives CDR1 MGHRA, CDR2 YSYEKL. The CDR3 reads CASSQALTYSYEQYF. CDR3 in DNA: TGCGCCAGCAGCCAAGCGTTAACGTACTCCTACGAGCAGTACTTC.

The J gene is TRBJ1-1, the V gene TRBV9, with 7 nucleotides matching TRBD1. J was trimmed by 5 bases and V by 3 bases; bases with no gene match: 7. The CDR3 spans 14 residues. Germline CDR1 SGDLS, CDR2 YYNGEE. CDR3 in amino acids: CASSAGQEVTEAFF. CDR3 bases: TGTGCCAGCAGCGCTGGACAGGAGGTTACTGAAGCTTTCTTT.

The rearrangement uses TRBV13 and TRBJ2-7; D is undetermined. V was pared by 2 bases and J by 5 bases, with 13 bases between. The CDR3 sequence is 14 residues long. Germline CDR1 is PRHDT and CDR2 is FYEKMQ (reference sequence). CDR3 loop: CASSLSSTVHEQYF. The DNA of the CDR3 is TGTGCCAGCAGCTTATCTTCGACCGTCCACGAGCAGTACTTC.

This clone was seen only a few times. The chain joins TRBV5-1 to TRBJ1-4, with 11 bases that match TRBD1. The CDR3 length is 16 residues. Germline V CDR1 and CDR2: SGHRS, YFSETQ. Unmatched junction bases numbered 9, after V lost 4 bases and J lost 7 bases. The CDR3 is CASSPTVGTGGEKLFF. The DNA for the CDR3 is TGCGCCAGCAGCCCCACCGTGGGGACAGGGGGTGAAAAACTGTTTTTT.

V usage is TRBV9 and J usage is TRBJ2-3; no definite D call. The CDR3 is 13 amino acids. Trimming left V 0 bases short and J 5 bases short, with 7 bases between. The germline gives CDR1 SGDLS, CDR2 YYNGEE. CDR3 amino acids: CASSVVEEDTQYF. CDR3 in DNA: TGTGCCAGCAGCGTAGTCGAAGAAGATACGCAGTATTTT.